The entry below gives a single T cell receptor beta chain sequence along with its context. The V end lost 1 base, the J end lost 3 bases, and 6 bases lay between the germline ends. There are 13 residues in the CDR3. From germline, CDR1 is SEHNR and CDR2 FQNEAQ (reference sequence). Generated by immunoSEQ multiplex PCR, the TCRdb table keeps only in-frame clones and is missing some. Of 66,000 or so clones listed, roughly 86% are singletons. This sample's time point: peripheral blood 6 weeks after treatment start. These data are taken from a study of PD-L1 blockade in urothelial cancer. The clonotype was recovered from a man aged 60-69 years with urothelial cancer. The rearrangement joins TRBV7-9 to TRBJ1-1; no clear D gene. The material sequenced was PBMCs, taken around atezolizumab (anti-PD-L1) treatment. The CDR3 DNA sequence: TGTGCCAGCAGCTTAGGCAGATACACTGAAGCTTTCTTT. Amino acids: CASSLGRYTEAFF. The full variable domain, in which reference TRBV7-9 and TRBJ1-1 provide the parts outside the CDR3, is DTGVSQNPRHKITKRGQNVTFRCDPISEHNRLYWYRQTLGQGPEFLTYFQNEAQLEKSRLLSDRFSAERPKGSFSTLEIQRTEQGDSAMYLCASSLGRYTEAFFGQGTRLTVV.